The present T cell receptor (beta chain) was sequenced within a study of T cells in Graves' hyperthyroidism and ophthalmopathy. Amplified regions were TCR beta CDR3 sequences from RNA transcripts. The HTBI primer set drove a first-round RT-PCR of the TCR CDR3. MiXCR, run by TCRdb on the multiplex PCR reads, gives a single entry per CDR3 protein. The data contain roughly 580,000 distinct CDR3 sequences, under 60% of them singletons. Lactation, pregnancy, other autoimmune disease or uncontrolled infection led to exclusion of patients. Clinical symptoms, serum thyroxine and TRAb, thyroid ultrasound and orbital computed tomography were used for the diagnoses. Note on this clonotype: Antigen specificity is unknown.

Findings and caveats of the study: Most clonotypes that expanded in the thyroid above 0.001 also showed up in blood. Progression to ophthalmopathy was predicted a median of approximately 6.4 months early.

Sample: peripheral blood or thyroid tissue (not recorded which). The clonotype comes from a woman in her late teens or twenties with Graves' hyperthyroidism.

The CDR3 protein is CASSQGITSTGGQETQYF. The CDR3 DNA follows: TGTGCCAGCAGCCAAGGGATAACGTCGACAGGGGGCCAGGAGACCCAGTACTTC. The chain recombines TRBV7-2 with TRBJ2-5; 10 positions match TRBD1. The CDR3 length is 18 residues. The V segment lost 5 bases and the J segment 5 bases; nucleotides outside the gene matches: 17. CDR1 is SGHTA, CDR2 FQGNSA, per germline. The complete variable domain, with remaining parts taken from reference TRBV7-2 and TRBJ2-5, reads GAGVSQSPSNKVTEKGKDVELRCDPISGHTALYWYRQSLGQGLEFLIYFQGNSAPDKSGLPSDRFSAERTGGSVSTLTIQRTQQEDSAVYLCASSQGITSTGGQETQYFGPGTRLLVL.